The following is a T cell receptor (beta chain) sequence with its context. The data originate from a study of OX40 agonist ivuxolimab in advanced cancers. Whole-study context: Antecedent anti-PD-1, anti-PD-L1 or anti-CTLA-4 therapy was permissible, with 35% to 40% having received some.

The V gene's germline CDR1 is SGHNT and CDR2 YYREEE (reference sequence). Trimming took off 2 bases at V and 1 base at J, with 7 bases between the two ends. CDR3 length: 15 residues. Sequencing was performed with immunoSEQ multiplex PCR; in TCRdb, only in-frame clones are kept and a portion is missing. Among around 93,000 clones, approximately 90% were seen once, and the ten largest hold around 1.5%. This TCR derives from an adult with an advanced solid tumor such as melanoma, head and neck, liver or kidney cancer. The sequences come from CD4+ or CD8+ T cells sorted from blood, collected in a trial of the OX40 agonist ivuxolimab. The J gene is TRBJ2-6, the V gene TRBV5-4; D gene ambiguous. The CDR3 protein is CASSFWGSGANVLTF. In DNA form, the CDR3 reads TGTGCCAGCAGCTTTTGGGGTTCTGGGGCCAACGTCCTGACTTTC.